This entry lists 32 T cell receptor beta chains sequenced from one sample in a study of T cell responses to AZD1222 COVID-19 vaccine. The data were produced by immunoSEQ multiplex PCR, yet TCRdb's version contains in-frame clones alone and is incomplete. Here the sample spans tens of thousands of clones, around 90% being singletons. The sequencing here drew on peripheral blood, taken 28 days after the second AZD1222 dose. Every receptor here comes from an adult who received the AZD1222 COVID-19 vaccine.

V usage is TRBV6-5 and J usage is TRBJ2-3; TRBD2 might be the D (6 bases). With 6 bases removed from V and 4 bases from J, the gap between germline ends came to 14 bases. CDR3 length equals 14 residues. CDR1 is MNHEY, CDR2 SVGAGI, per germline. CDR3 residues: CASRFRRGPDTQYF. The CDR3 region has the DNA TGTGCCAGCAGGTTCAGGAGGGGCCCAGATACGCAGTATTTT.

The rearrangement links TRBV6-5 to TRBJ1-4; D is undetermined. Per the germline V gene, CDR1 is MNHEY and CDR2 is SVGAGI. The CDR3 runs 13 residues. V was clipped by 7 bases and J by 4 bases, with 10 bases between them. In DNA, the CDR3 is TGTGCCAGCAAGCCTAATAATAATGAAAAACTGTTTTTT. Translating it yields CASKPNNNEKLFF.

The chain uses TRBV7-2 and TRBJ1-5; D may be TRBD1 (5 bases). Germline CDR1 reads SGHTA; CDR2 reads FQGNSA. V was pared by 7 bases and J by 5 bases, with 15 bases between. CDR3 size: 14 residues. The CDR3, as DNA: TGTGCCAGCACCGTGGGGCATTTGGATCAGCCCCAGCATTTT. It yields the protein CASTVGHLDQPQHF.

V gene TRBV7-9 combines with J gene TRBJ1-6; 7 bases agree with TRBD1. Germline V gene sequence: CDR1 SEHNR, CDR2 FQNEAQ (reference sequence). V shed 4 bases, J shed 9 bases, and the junction held 6 bases outside the gene matches. This CDR3 has 14 residues. This chain's CDR3 is CASSSQGETSPLHF. DNA for the CDR3: TGTGCCAGCAGCTCTCAGGGGGAAACTTCACCCCTCCACTTT.

A single count supports this clone. The rearrangement links TRBV6-5 to TRBJ1-1; D is undetermined. Trimming removed 2 bases at V and 1 base at J, with 8 bases between. Germline loops: CDR1 MNHEY, CDR2 SVGAGI. CDR3 size: 14 residues. The CDR3: CASSYRIRNTEAFF. The CDR3 DNA reads TGTGCCAGCAGTTACAGGATACGGAACACTGAAGCTTTCTTT.

The chain links TRBV6-5 to TRBJ2-7, with D possibly TRBD1 on 5 matching bases. V was cut by 4 bases and J by 6 bases, with 10 bases left in between. This CDR3 spans 12 amino acids. Per the germline V gene, CDR1 is MNHEY and CDR2 is SVGAGI. The chain's CDR3 is CASSSRRGEQYF. CDR3 nucleotide sequence: TGTGCCAGCAGTTCCCGAAGGGGCGAGCAGTACTTC.

A note on this clone: Other DNA variants within this sample encode the same CDR3. The chain recombines TRBV2 with TRBJ2-5; D gene ambiguous. The V end lost 3 bases, the J end lost 5 bases, and 4 bases lay between the germline ends. This CDR3 comprises 11 residues. Looked up from germline, CDR1 is SNHLY and CDR2 is FYNNEI. In nucleotides, the CDR3 is TGTGCCAGCAGTGAGGGCGAGACCCAGTACTTC. It yields the protein CASSEGETQYF.

The gene calls are TRBV3-1 (or the pseudogene TRBV3-2) and TRBJ2-2, with D unclear. The CDR3 runs 15 residues. V gave up 4 bases and J gave up 5 bases, with 14 bases separating them. The germline gives CDR1 LGHDT, CDR2 YNNKEL (reference sequence). The CDR3 reads CASSPPRIGTGELFF. The CDR3 nucleotides are TGTGCCAGCAGCCCACCTAGAATCGGGACCGGGGAGCTGTTTTTT.

This rearrangement joins TRBV10-3 to TRBJ1-5; 9 nucleotides line up with TRBD1. The CDR3 length is 17 residues. After removal of 6 bases from V and 0 bases from J, the junction contained 9 bases not matched to a gene. Per the germline V gene, CDR1 is ENHRY and CDR2 is SYGVKD. In nucleotides, the CDR3 is TGTGCCATCAGCCCCGGGACAGGGTCCCTTAGCAATCAGCCCCAGCATTTT. Amino acids: CAISPGTGSLSNQPQHF.

The chain uses TRBV7-9 and TRBJ2-7, with 9 positions matching TRBD2. Germline V CDR1 and CDR2: SEHNR, FQNEAQ (reference sequence). V gave up 1 base and J gave up 5 bases; unmatched junction bases: 3. The CDR3 extends over 14 amino acids. The CDR3 nucleotides read TGTGCCAGCAGCTTAGGCGGGGGGGAGGACGAGCAGTACTTC. The encoded protein is CASSLGGGEDEQYF.

The V call is TRBV29-1, the J call TRBJ1-1, with D unresolved. This CDR3 spans 14 amino acids. Trimming pared 1 base from V and 2 bases from J, leaving 11 bases between. Germline loops: CDR1 SQVTM, CDR2 ANQGSEA. The CDR3 nucleotides read TGCAGCGTTGAAGCGGGTGGAATCAACACTGAAGCTTTCTTT. Its translation: CSVEAGGINTEAFF.

The V call is TRBV19, the J call TRBJ2-3, with 9 bases fitting TRBD2. With V trimmed by 5 bases and J by 5 bases, 8 bases remained unmatched. This CDR3 is 15 amino acids long. Per the germline V gene, CDR1 is LNHDA and CDR2 is SQIVND (reference sequence). The CDR3 loop reads CASSSPRGGVDTQYF. The DNA of the CDR3 is TGTGCCAGTAGTTCCCCCCGCGGGGGGGTAGATACGCAGTATTTT.

This sequence joins TRBV27 and TRBJ2-1, with 7 bases identical to TRBD2. The germline CDR1 and CDR2 sequences are MNHEY and SMNVEV (reference sequence). V dropped 8 bases and J dropped 0; count of bases not matched to a gene: 4. The CDR3 spans 14 residues. The CDR3 nucleotides read TGTGCCAGCCGGGGGACTAACTCCTACAATGAGCAGTTCTTC. This gives the protein CASRGTNSYNEQFF.

J is TRBJ2-3 and V is TRBV6-6, with TRBD2 matching over 8 bases. The CDR3 extends over 14 amino acids. With V trimmed by 6 bases and J by 5 bases, 7 bases remained unmatched. Germline CDR1 reads MNHNY; CDR2 reads SVGAGI (reference sequence). The CDR3 here is CASSLGGEGDTQYF. The CDR3 DNA sequence: TGTGCCAGCAGCCTCGGGGGGGAAGGAGATACGCAGTATTTT.

The chain combines TRBV7-2 with TRBJ1-5; D is unresolved. Germline values: CDR1 SGHTA, CDR2 FQGNSA. V gave up 5 bases and J gave up 7 bases, with 9 bases separating them. This CDR3 region has 12 residues. In DNA form, the CDR3 reads TGTGCCAGCAGCAAAGATGGCCAGCCCCAGCATTTT. Translation: CASSKDGQPQHF.

The chain uses TRBV7-2 and TRBJ1-6; the match to TRBD1 covers 10 bases. This CDR3 contains 15 residues. J lost 6 bases, V lost 5 bases, and 4 bases had no gene match. Germline-derived CDR1 and CDR2 are SGHTA and FQGNSA. For the CDR3, the DNA is TGTGCCAGCAGCGCCGACAGGGGGCTTAATTCACCCCTCCACTTT. Its protein product is CASSADRGLNSPLHF.

This clone appeared once. This sequence joins TRBV2 and TRBJ1-3; no clear D gene. Germline CDR1 is SNHLY and CDR2 is FYNNEI. The CDR3 sequence is 14 residues long. Trimming left V 10 bases short and J 1 base short, with 14 bases between. CDR3 sequence: CATEAGFSGNTIYF. The CDR3 bases are TGTGCCACCGAAGCGGGGTTTTCTGGAAACACCATATATTTT.

The chain uses TRBV29-1 and TRBJ1-2, with D hard to call. Germline V lookup: CDR1 SQVTM, CDR2 ANQGSEA. The V gene lost 7 bases and the J gene lost 5 bases, with 11 bases spanning the gap. The CDR3 totals 11 residues. The CDR3 is CSASKRYGYTF. The CDR3 DNA is TGCAGCGCGTCTAAGCGATATGGCTACACCTTC.

The genes are TRBV5-4 and TRBJ1-2; 10 positions match TRBD1. This CDR3 contains 15 residues. Germline lookup yields CDR1 SGHNT and CDR2 YYREEE (reference sequence). V was clipped by 4 bases and J by 4 bases; unmatched bases: 7. CDR3 nucleotides: TGTGCCAGCAGCACCCATGACAGGGGGCCCTATGGCTACACCTTC. Its translation is CASSTHDRGPYGYTF.

In nucleotides, the CDR3 is TGTGCCAGCAGCCTGAAGGGTGTCCGCTACACCTTC. As protein: CASSLKGVRYTF. The chain uses TRBV5-8 and TRBJ1-2; the D is unclear. Germline V gene sequence: CDR1 SGHTS, CDR2 YDEGEE. The germline V and J ends were trimmed by 4 bases and 9 bases, with 13 bases remaining between them. The CDR3 consists of 12 residues.

J is TRBJ2-1 and V is TRBV3-1 (or the pseudogene TRBV3-2); D is perhaps TRBD1 or TRBD2 (6 bases each). The CDR3 runs 14 residues. Germline CDR1 is LGHDT and CDR2 is YNNKEL (reference sequence). The V end was cut by 3 bases, the J end by 5 bases, with 11 bases between. The chain's CDR3 is CASSHGQRDNEQFF. CDR3 bases: TGTGCCAGCAGCCATGGACAGCGGGACAATGAGCAGTTCTTC.

The chain carries TRBV3-1 (or the pseudogene TRBV3-2) and TRBJ1-3, with D unclear. Per germline, CDR1 LGHDT and CDR2 YNNKEL (reference sequence). There are 11 residues in the CDR3. V was cut by 3 bases and J by 4 bases, with 1 base left in between. Written as DNA, the CDR3 is TGTGCCAGCAGCCAGGGAAACACCATATATTTT. Translating gives CASSQGNTIYF.

In its sample, this clone was seen once. The rearrangement joins TRBV20-1 to TRBJ1-5, with D maybe TRBD1 (6 bases). CDR1 DFQATT and CDR2 SNEGSKA come from the germline V gene (reference sequence). V lost 3 bases and J 2 bases, leaving 17 bases between the germline ends. CDR3 size: 16 residues. The DNA for the CDR3 is TGCAGTGCTAGTCTTAGGTGGGACAACGGCAATCAGCCCCAGCATTTT. Its protein is CSASLRWDNGNQPQHF.

The genes are TRBV19 and TRBJ1-4; possible D gene TRBD1, 6 bases. V was shortened by 2 bases and J by 6 bases, with 10 bases between the two germline ends. The CDR3 is 14 amino acids. Per germline, CDR1 LNHDA and CDR2 SQIVND (reference sequence). CDR3 loop: CASSIRGYDEKLFF. DNA of the CDR3: TGTGCCAGTAGTATAAGGGGGTATGATGAAAAACTGTTTTTT.

The chain employs TRBV6-4 and TRBJ1-2; D uncertain. V was clipped by 1 base and J by 0 bases, with 6 bases between them. Germline values: CDR1 MRHNA, CDR2 SNTAGT. The CDR3 totals 14 residues. CDR3 DNA: TGTGCCAGCAGTGACTGCTACCCTAACTATGGCTACACCTTC. It encodes CASSDCYPNYGYTF.

The CDR3 loop reads CASSTVGAGDSTDTQYF. The DNA of the CDR3 is TGTGCCAGCAGCACCGTCGGTGCGGGGGATAGCACAGATACGCAGTATTTT. The genes are TRBV7-6 and TRBJ2-3; 7 bases fit TRBD2. CDR1 is SGHVS, CDR2 FNYEAQ, per germline. The CDR3 extends over 17 amino acids. Germline trimming cut 5 bases from V and 0 bases from J; bases unmatched to any gene: 11.

This chain links TRBV13 with TRBJ2-3, with 8 bases fitting TRBD1. V was pared by 4 bases and J by 2 bases, with 5 bases of the junction left unmatched. The V gene's germline CDR1 is PRHDT and CDR2 FYEKMQ (reference sequence). The CDR3 consists of 15 residues. CDR3 bases: TGTGCCAGCAGCTCCCGGGACAGGACCACAGATACGCAGTATTTT. The encoded protein is CASSSRDRTTDTQYF.

V gene TRBV18 combines with J gene TRBJ2-2, with D possibly being TRBD1 or TRBD2 (6 bases each). The CDR3 has 15 residues. Germline CDR1 and CDR2: KGHSH and LQKENI. V was pared by 5 bases and J by 7 bases, with 17 bases between. CDR3 residues: CASSWGDIPYGELFF. Written as DNA, the CDR3 is TGTGCCAGCTCATGGGGGGACATCCCGTACGGGGAGCTGTTTTTT.

This CDR3 is CASSLVVGTLQETQYF. CDR3 coding DNA: TGCGCCAGCAGCTTGGTCGTCGGGACCCTTCAAGAGACCCAGTACTTC. The gene calls are TRBV5-1 and TRBJ2-5; the D call may be TRBD1 or TRBD2 (5 bases each). CDR1 is SGHRS and CDR2 is YFSETQ in the germline V gene. Trimming removed 0 bases from V and 2 bases from J, with 14 bases in between. The CDR3 totals 16 residues.

This chain uses TRBV4-1 with TRBJ2-3; TRBD2 is a possible D gene (6 bases). Between the trimmed V and J ends, which lost 3 bases and 6 bases, there was a span of 19 bases. The germline gives CDR1 MGHRA, CDR2 YSYEKL. This CDR3 has 16 residues. The DNA for the CDR3 is TGCGCCAGCAGCCAGGAGGGTGGGGGGTTAGCGGATACGCAGTATTTT. It specifies CASSQEGGGLADTQYF.

The J gene is TRBJ2-3, the V gene TRBV2; 11 nucleotides line up with TRBD1. With V trimmed by 6 bases and J by 3 bases, 2 bases remained unmatched. The CDR3 covers 14 residues. Germline V CDR1 and CDR2: SNHLY, FYNNEI. The CDR3, as DNA: TGTGCCAGCAGAGGGACAGGGGGGACAGATACGCAGTATTTT. Its translation: CASRGTGGTDTQYF. The entire variable domain, with the rest obtained from reference TRBV2 and TRBJ2-3, is as follows: EPEVTQTPSHQVTQMGQEVILRCVPISNHLYFYWYRQILGQKVEFLVSFYNNEISEKSEIFDDQFSVERPDGSNFTLKIRSTKLEDSAMYFCASRGTGGTDTQYFGPGTRLTVL.

The CDR3 reads CATSDLKGHSDTQYF. The CDR3 coding sequence is TGTGCCACCAGTGATTTGAAGGGCCACTCAGATACGCAGTATTTT. The chain combines TRBV24-1 with TRBJ2-3; unclear D gene. The V gene's germline CDR1 is KGHDR and CDR2 SFDVKD. The CDR3 is 15 residues long. Trimming removed 0 bases at V and 4 bases at J, with 10 bases between.